A selection of T cell receptor beta chains follows, all from one sample in a study of OX40 agonist ivuxolimab in advanced cancers. The data were produced by immunoSEQ multiplex PCR, yet TCRdb's version contains in-frame clones alone and is incomplete. The data show tens of thousands of clones, with 75% to 90% seen just once and 1.3% held by the top ten. Sample: CD4+ or CD8+ T cells sorted from blood, taken in a trial of the OX40 agonist ivuxolimab. Receptors originate from an adult with an advanced solid tumor such as melanoma, head and neck, liver or kidney cancer. CDR3s include the opening cysteine and the closing phenylalanine or tryptophan. Fields, in order: D gene, V gene, J gene, clone size, CDR3 protein, CDR3 DNA. The D gene is left open where the match is weak. Clone size is given for some rows only: seen once, a few or many times, or a class if the clone is expanded.

d_call: .; v_call: TRBV2; j_call: TRBJ2-1; clone_size: .; cdr3_aa: CASSEQGIYNEQFF; cdr3_nt: TGTGCCAGCAGTGAACAGGGCATCTACAATGAGCAGTTCTTC
d_call: TRBD1; v_call: TRBV28; j_call: TRBJ2-3; clone_size: once; cdr3_aa: CASAAGGYPNTDTQYF; cdr3_nt: TGTGCCAGCGCAGCAGGGGGCTATCCAAACACAGATACGCAGTATTTT
d_call: .; v_call: TRBV7-3; j_call: TRBJ2-2; clone_size: .; cdr3_aa: CASTPGTPLGSGELFF; cdr3_nt: TGTGCCAGCACCCCCGGGACACCCCTCGGTTCCGGGGAGCTGTTTTTT
d_call: TRBD1; v_call: TRBV5-1; j_call: TRBJ1-2; clone_size: .; cdr3_aa: CASSLGQGAYGYTF; cdr3_nt: TGCGCCAGCAGCTTGGGACAGGGCGCATATGGCTACACCTTC
d_call: TRBD1; v_call: TRBV2; j_call: TRBJ1-5; clone_size: .; cdr3_aa: CASTSDRTQPQHF; cdr3_nt: TGTGCCAGCACCTCGGACAGGACGCAGCCCCAGCATTTT
d_call: TRBD1; v_call: TRBV5-5; j_call: TRBJ2-1; clone_size: .; cdr3_aa: CASTGQASNEQFF; cdr3_nt: TGTGCCAGCACGGGACAGGCAAGCAATGAGCAGTTCTTC
d_call: .; v_call: TRBV11-2; j_call: TRBJ2-1; clone_size: .; cdr3_aa: CASSPKISQGYANEQFF; cdr3_nt: TGTGCCAGCAGCCCAAAAATTTCGCAGGGATACGCCAATGAGCAGTTCTTC
d_call: TRBD2; v_call: TRBV4-2; j_call: TRBJ2-3; clone_size: .; cdr3_aa: CASSQGLAGTDTQYF; cdr3_nt: TGTGCCAGCAGCCAAGGACTAGCGGGCACAGATACGCAGTATTTT
d_call: TRBD1; v_call: TRBV27; j_call: TRBJ1-1; clone_size: once; cdr3_aa: CASSSGQRDTEAFF; cdr3_nt: TGTGCCAGCAGTTCGGGACAGCGGGACACTGAAGCTTTCTTT
d_call: TRBD1; v_call: TRBV27; j_call: TRBJ2-2; clone_size: .; cdr3_aa: CASSLVGRGLNTGELFF; cdr3_nt: TGTGCCAGCAGTTTAGTGGGCAGGGGGCTAAACACCGGGGAGCTGTTTTTT
d_call: TRBD1; v_call: TRBV15; j_call: TRBJ1-3; clone_size: .; cdr3_aa: CATSTGRRGRDTIYF; cdr3_nt: TGTGCCACCAGCACTGGGCGCAGGGGGCGTGACACCATATATTTT
d_call: .; v_call: TRBV7-3; j_call: TRBJ2-3; clone_size: .; cdr3_aa: CASSLGASRGTDTQYF; cdr3_nt: TGTGCCAGCAGCTTAGGGGCTAGCAGAGGCACAGATACGCAGTATTTT
d_call: TRBD1; v_call: TRBV27; j_call: TRBJ1-5; clone_size: .; cdr3_aa: CASISPAGGWQPQHF; cdr3_nt: TGTGCCAGCATTTCTCCCGCAGGGGGCTGGCAGCCCCAGCATTTT
d_call: .; v_call: TRBV2; j_call: TRBJ1-1; clone_size: .; cdr3_aa: CASSAPYTEAFF; cdr3_nt: TGTGCCAGCAGTGCTCCCTACACTGAAGCTTTCTTT
d_call: .; v_call: TRBV7-2; j_call: TRBJ2-7; clone_size: .; cdr3_aa: CASSPAGPGPYEQYF; cdr3_nt: TGTGCCAGCAGCCCCGCCGGGCCCGGACCCTACGAGCAGTACTTC
d_call: TRBD1; v_call: TRBV10-3; j_call: TRBJ1-2; clone_size: once; cdr3_aa: CAISGRTGVTRYTF; cdr3_nt: TGTGCCATCAGCGGCCGGACAGGGGTTACTCGGTACACCTTC
d_call: TRBD2; v_call: TRBV27; j_call: TRBJ2-7; clone_size: .; cdr3_aa: CASSKLSGTSNTYEQYF; cdr3_nt: TGTGCCAGCAGCAAACTCTCCGGGACTAGTAACACCTACGAGCAGTACTTC
d_call: .; v_call: TRBV6-1; j_call: TRBJ1-1; clone_size: .; cdr3_aa: CASSELDSRTEAFF; cdr3_nt: TGTGCCAGCAGTGAATTGGACAGTCGGACTGAAGCTTTCTTT
d_call: TRBD1; v_call: TRBV5-6; j_call: TRBJ2-7; clone_size: once; cdr3_aa: CASSIFRGSSYEQYF; cdr3_nt: TGTGCCAGCAGCATATTCAGGGGGAGCTCCTACGAGCAGTACTTC
d_call: TRBD2; v_call: TRBV7-3; j_call: TRBJ2-7; clone_size: .; cdr3_aa: CASSLGGLASYEQYF; cdr3_nt: TGTGCCAGCAGCTTAGGGGGACTAGCGTCCTACGAGCAGTACTTC
d_call: .; v_call: TRBV18; j_call: TRBJ1-3; clone_size: .; cdr3_aa: CASSPLDTNSGNTIYF; cdr3_nt: TGTGCCAGCTCACCCCTGGACACCAACTCTGGAAACACCATATATTTT
d_call: TRBD1; v_call: TRBV5-1; j_call: TRBJ1-3; clone_size: .; cdr3_aa: CASSVTGSSGNTIYF; cdr3_nt: TGCGCCAGCAGCGTGACAGGGTCCTCTGGAAACACCATATATTTT
d_call: TRBD1; v_call: TRBV28; j_call: TRBJ1-3; clone_size: .; cdr3_aa: CASSGPGTGTGNTIYF; cdr3_nt: TGTGCCAGCAGTGGTCCCGGGACAGGGACTGGAAACACCATATATTTT
d_call: .; v_call: TRBV5-5; j_call: TRBJ1-2; clone_size: .; cdr3_aa: CASNEAPVTGYGYTF; cdr3_nt: TGTGCCAGCAACGAAGCCCCGGTAACGGGCTATGGCTACACCTTC
d_call: .; v_call: TRBV9; j_call: TRBJ1-4; clone_size: .; cdr3_aa: CASSAGVSYEKLFF; cdr3_nt: TGTGCCAGCAGCGCAGGAGTTTCCTATGAAAAACTGTTTTTT
d_call: TRBD2; v_call: TRBV4-2; j_call: TRBJ2-5; clone_size: .; cdr3_aa: CASSQGDYERETQYF; cdr3_nt: TGTGCCAGCAGCCAGGGGGACTACGAAAGGGAGACCCAGTACTTC
d_call: TRBD1; v_call: TRBV5-1; j_call: TRBJ1-4; clone_size: .; cdr3_aa: CATSQGAGTTNEKLFF; cdr3_nt: TGCGCCACCTCACAGGGGGCTGGGACAACTAATGAAAAACTGTTTTTT
d_call: .; v_call: TRBV11-2; j_call: TRBJ1-3; clone_size: .; cdr3_aa: CASSLPMVGTGNTIYF; cdr3_nt: TGTGCCAGCAGCTTACCGATGGTTGGTACTGGAAACACCATATATTTT
d_call: TRBD2; v_call: TRBV7-2; j_call: TRBJ2-2; clone_size: .; cdr3_aa: CASSLAGLAGSNTGELFF; cdr3_nt: TGTGCCAGCAGCTTAGCGGGACTAGCGGGTTCGAACACCGGGGAGCTGTTTTTT
d_call: TRBD2; v_call: TRBV29-1; j_call: TRBJ2-7; clone_size: .; cdr3_aa: CSVGGSTLGEQYF; cdr3_nt: TGCAGCGTGGGGGGGTCTACTCTGGGTGAGCAGTACTTC
d_call: TRBD1; v_call: TRBV30; j_call: TRBJ1-2; clone_size: .; cdr3_aa: CAWSPSGTGTLYGYTF; cdr3_nt: TGTGCCTGGAGTCCCTCAGGGACAGGGACACTCTATGGCTACACCTTC
d_call: TRBD2; v_call: TRBV29-1; j_call: TRBJ2-5; clone_size: .; cdr3_aa: CSGSIGGGQETQYF; cdr3_nt: TGCAGCGGATCGATCGGGGGGGGACAAGAGACCCAGTACTTC
d_call: TRBD1; v_call: TRBV6-1; j_call: TRBJ1-5; clone_size: .; cdr3_aa: CASSERAFDRVGQPQHF; cdr3_nt: TGTGCCAGCAGTGAACGAGCTTTTGACAGGGTGGGCCAGCCCCAGCATTTT
d_call: TRBD1; v_call: TRBV7-2; j_call: TRBJ1-1; clone_size: .; cdr3_aa: CASSFRQGGTEAFF; cdr3_nt: TGTGCCAGCAGCTTTAGACAGGGAGGAACTGAAGCTTTCTTT
d_call: TRBD1; v_call: TRBV6-1; j_call: TRBJ2-2; clone_size: .; cdr3_aa: CASSESLFRGRPGELFF; cdr3_nt: TGTGCCAGCAGTGAAAGTTTGTTCAGGGGGCGTCCCGGGGAGCTGTTTTTT
d_call: .; v_call: TRBV6-1; j_call: TRBJ1-1; clone_size: .; cdr3_aa: CASTLGDMNTEAFF; cdr3_nt: TGTGCCAGCACCCTAGGGGATATGAACACTGAAGCTTTCTTT
d_call: .; v_call: TRBV6-6; j_call: TRBJ2-6; clone_size: .; cdr3_aa: CASSSWSGANVLTF; cdr3_nt: TGTGCCAGCAGTTCCTGGTCGGGGGCCAACGTCCTGACTTTC
d_call: .; v_call: TRBV19; j_call: TRBJ1-2; clone_size: once; cdr3_aa: CASSIPGYGYTF; cdr3_nt: TGTGCCAGTAGTATCCCAGGCTATGGCTACACCTTC
d_call: TRBD2; v_call: TRBV7-9; j_call: TRBJ2-1; clone_size: .; cdr3_aa: CASSFPELAGKNEQFF; cdr3_nt: TGTGCCAGCAGCTTCCCCGAACTAGCGGGGAAGAATGAGCAGTTCTTC
d_call: TRBD2; v_call: TRBV7-8; j_call: TRBJ2-3; clone_size: .; cdr3_aa: CASSLAGGTDTQYF; cdr3_nt: TGTGCCAGCAGCTTAGCGGGGGGGACAGATACGCAGTATTTT
d_call: TRBD1; v_call: TRBV2; j_call: TRBJ1-1; clone_size: .; cdr3_aa: CASSEEGTGMNTEAFF; cdr3_nt: TGTGCCAGCAGTGAAGAGGGGACAGGAATGAACACTGAAGCTTTCTTT